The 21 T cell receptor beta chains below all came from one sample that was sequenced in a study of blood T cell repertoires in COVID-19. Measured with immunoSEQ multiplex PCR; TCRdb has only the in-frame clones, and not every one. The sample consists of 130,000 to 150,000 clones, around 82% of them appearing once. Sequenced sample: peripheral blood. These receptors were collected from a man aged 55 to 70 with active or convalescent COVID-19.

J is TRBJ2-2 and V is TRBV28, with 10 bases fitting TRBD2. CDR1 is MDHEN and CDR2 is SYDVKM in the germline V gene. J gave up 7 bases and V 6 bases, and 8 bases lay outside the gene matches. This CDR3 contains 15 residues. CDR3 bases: TGTGCCAGCAGCCCCGGGACTAGCGAGGGCGGGGAGCTGTTTTTT. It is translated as CASSPGTSEGGELFF.

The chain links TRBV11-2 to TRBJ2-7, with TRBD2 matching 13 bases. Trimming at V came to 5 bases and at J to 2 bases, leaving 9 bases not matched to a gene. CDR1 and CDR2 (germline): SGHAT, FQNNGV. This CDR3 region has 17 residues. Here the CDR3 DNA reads TGTGCCAGCAGCAAGGGGACTAGCGGGATGCTTCCCTACGAGCAGTACTTC. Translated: CASSKGTSGMLPYEQYF.

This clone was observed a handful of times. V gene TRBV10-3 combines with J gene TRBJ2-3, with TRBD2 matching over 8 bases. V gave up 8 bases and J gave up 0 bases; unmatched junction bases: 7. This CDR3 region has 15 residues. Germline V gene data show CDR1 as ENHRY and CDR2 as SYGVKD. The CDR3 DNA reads TGTGCCATCGGTCGGGCTAGCGGGAGCACAGATACGCAGTATTTT. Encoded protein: CAIGRASGSTDTQYF.

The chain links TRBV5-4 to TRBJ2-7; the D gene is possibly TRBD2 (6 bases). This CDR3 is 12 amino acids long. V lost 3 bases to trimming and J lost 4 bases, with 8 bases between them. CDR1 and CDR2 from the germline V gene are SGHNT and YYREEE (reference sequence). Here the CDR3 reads CASSWGEYEQYF. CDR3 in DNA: TGTGCCAGCAGCTGGGGGGAATACGAGCAGTACTTC.

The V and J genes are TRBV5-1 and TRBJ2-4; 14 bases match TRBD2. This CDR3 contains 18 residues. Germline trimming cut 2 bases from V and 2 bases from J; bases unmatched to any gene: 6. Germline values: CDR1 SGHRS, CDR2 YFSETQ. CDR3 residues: CASSFTGTSGSTKNIQYF. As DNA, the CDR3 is TGCGCCAGCAGCTTCACCGGGACTAGCGGGAGCACCAAAAACATTCAGTACTTC.

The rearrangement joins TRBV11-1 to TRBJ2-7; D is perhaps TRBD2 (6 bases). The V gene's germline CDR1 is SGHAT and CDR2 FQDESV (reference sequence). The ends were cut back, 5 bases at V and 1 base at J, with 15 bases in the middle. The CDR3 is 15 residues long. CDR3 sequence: CASSLSGSPSYEQYF. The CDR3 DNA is TGTGCCAGCAGCCTGTCCGGGAGTCCTTCCTACGAGCAGTACTTC.

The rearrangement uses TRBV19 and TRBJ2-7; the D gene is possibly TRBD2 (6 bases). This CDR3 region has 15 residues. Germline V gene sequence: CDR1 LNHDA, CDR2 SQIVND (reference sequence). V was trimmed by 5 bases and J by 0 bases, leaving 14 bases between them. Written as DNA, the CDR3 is TGTGCCAGTAGTGGGGGGAAGCGGGTCTCCTACGAGCAGTACTTC. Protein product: CASSGGKRVSYEQYF.

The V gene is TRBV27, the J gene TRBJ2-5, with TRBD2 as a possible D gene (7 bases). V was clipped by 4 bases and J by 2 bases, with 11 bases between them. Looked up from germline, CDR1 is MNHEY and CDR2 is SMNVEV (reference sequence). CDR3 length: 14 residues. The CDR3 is CASSWGRGQETQYF. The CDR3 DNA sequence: TGTGCCAGCAGTTGGGGGAGGGGGCAAGAGACCCAGTACTTC.

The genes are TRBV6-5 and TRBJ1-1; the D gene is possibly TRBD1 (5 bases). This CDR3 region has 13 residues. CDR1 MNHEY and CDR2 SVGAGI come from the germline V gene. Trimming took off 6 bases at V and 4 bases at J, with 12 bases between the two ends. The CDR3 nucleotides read TGTGCCAGCAGAAAGGAAAGGGGCACTGAAGCTTTCTTT. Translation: CASRKERGTEAFF.

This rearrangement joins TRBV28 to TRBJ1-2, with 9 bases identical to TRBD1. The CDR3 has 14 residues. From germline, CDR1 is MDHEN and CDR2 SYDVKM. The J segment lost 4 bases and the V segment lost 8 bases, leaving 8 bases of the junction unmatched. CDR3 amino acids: CASGDRVGFYGYTF. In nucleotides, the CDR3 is TGTGCCAGCGGGGACAGGGTGGGTTTCTATGGCTACACCTTC.

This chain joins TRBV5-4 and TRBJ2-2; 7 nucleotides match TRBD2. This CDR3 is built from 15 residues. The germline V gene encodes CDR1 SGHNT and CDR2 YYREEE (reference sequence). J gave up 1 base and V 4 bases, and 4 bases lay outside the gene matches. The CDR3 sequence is CASSPTGGNTGELFF. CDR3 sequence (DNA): TGTGCCAGCAGCCCGACGGGGGGGAACACCGGGGAGCTGTTTTTT.

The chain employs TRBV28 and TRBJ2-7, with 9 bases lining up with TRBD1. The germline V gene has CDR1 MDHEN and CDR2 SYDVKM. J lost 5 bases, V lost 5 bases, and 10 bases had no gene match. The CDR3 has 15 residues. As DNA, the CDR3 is TGTGCCAGCAGTCTGCGACAGGGGGTAGGGGACGAGCAGTACTTC. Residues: CASSLRQGVGDEQYF. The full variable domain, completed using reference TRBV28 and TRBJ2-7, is DVKVTQSSRYLVKRTGEKVFLECVQDMDHENMFWYRQDPGLGLRLIYFSYDVKMKEKGDIPEGYSVSREKKERFSLILESASTNQTSMYLCASSLRQGVGDEQYFGPGTRLTVT.

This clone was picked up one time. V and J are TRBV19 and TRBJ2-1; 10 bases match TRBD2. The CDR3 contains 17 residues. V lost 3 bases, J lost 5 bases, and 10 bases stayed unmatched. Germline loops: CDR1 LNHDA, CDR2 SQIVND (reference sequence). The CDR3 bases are TGTGCCAGTAGTATTTCAGCAGGACTAGCGGTTCACAATGAGCAGTTCTTC. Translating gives CASSISAGLAVHNEQFF.

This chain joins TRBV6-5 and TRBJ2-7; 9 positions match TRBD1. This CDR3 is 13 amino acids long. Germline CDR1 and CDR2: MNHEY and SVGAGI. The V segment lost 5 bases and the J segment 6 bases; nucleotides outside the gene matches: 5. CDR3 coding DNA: TGTGCCAGCAGTACCGGGACAGGGATCGAGCAGTACTTC. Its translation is CASSTGTGIEQYF.

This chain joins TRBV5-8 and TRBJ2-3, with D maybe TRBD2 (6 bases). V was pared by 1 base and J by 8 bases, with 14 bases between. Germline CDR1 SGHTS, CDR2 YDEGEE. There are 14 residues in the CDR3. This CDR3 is CASSLSTGTFTQYF. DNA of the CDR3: TGTGCCAGCAGCTTGAGTACCGGGACTTTTACGCAGTATTTT. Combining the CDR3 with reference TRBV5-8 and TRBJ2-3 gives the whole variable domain EAGVTQSPTHLIKTRGQQATLRCSPISGHTSVYWYQQALGLGLQFLLWYDEGEERNRGNFPPRFSGRQFPNYSSELNVNALELEDSALYLCASSLSTGTFTQYFGPGTRLTVL.

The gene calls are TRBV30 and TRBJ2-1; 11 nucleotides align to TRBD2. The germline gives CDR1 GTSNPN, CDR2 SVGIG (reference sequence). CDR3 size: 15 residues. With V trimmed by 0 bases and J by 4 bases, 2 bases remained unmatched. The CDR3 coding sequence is TGTGCCTGGAGTGTACTAGCGGGAGCGTACAATGAGCAGTTCTTC. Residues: CAWSVLAGAYNEQFF.

CDR3 DNA: TGTGCTAGTGGTTTGGTACTCGGAGAAGATAATTCACCCCTCCACTTT. It yields the protein CASGLVLGEDNSPLHF. This chain joins TRBV12-5 and TRBJ1-6; D uncertain. CDR1 is LGHNT, CDR2 FRNRAP, per germline. Trimming cost V 0 bases and J 5 bases, with 11 bases left between them. The CDR3 spans 16 residues.

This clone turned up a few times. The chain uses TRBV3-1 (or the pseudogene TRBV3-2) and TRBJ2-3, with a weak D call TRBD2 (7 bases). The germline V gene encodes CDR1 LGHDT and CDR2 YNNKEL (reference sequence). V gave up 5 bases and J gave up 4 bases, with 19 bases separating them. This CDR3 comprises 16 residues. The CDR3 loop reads CASSYRSGGGSDTQYF. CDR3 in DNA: TGTGCCAGCAGCTACCGGTCGGGGGGCGGGTCAGATACGCAGTATTTT.

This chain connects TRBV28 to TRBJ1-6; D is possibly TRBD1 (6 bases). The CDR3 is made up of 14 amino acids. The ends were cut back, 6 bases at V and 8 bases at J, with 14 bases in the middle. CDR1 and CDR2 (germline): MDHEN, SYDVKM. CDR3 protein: CASRDHTGYSPLHF. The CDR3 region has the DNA TGTGCCAGCAGAGACCATACAGGGTATTCACCCCTCCACTTT.

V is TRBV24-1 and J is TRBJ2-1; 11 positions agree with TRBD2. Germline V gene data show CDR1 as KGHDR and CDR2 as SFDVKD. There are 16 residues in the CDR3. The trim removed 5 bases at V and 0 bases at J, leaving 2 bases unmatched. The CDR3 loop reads CATSGTSGSSYNEQFF. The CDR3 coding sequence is TGTGCCACCAGTGGTACTAGCGGGAGCTCCTACAATGAGCAGTTCTTC.

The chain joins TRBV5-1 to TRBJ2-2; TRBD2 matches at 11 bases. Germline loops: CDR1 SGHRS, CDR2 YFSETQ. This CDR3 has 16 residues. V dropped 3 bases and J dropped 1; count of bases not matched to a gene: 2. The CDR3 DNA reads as TGCGCCAGCAGCTCCGGGACTAGCGGGAACACCGGGGAGCTGTTTTTT. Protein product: CASSSGTSGNTGELFF.